This paragraph covers one T cell receptor beta chain sequence. The germline CDR1 and CDR2 sequences are SGHRS and YFSETQ. CDR3 length: 10 residues. V lost 6 bases and J 6 bases, leaving 7 bases between the germline ends. The data are from a study of blood T cell repertoires in COVID-19. Sequencing was performed with immunoSEQ multiplex PCR; in TCRdb, only in-frame clones are kept and a portion is missing. The sample comprises over 75,000 clones, roughly 82% of which are singletons, and about 25% rests with the top ten. The chain links TRBV5-1 to TRBJ2-7, with D hard to call. This TCR was recovered from a human donor in a cohort sampled during active COVID-19. Sequenced: peripheral blood. Here the CDR3 DNA reads TGCGCCAGCATAGAGGCCGAGCAGTACTTC. Its translation: CASIEAEQYF.